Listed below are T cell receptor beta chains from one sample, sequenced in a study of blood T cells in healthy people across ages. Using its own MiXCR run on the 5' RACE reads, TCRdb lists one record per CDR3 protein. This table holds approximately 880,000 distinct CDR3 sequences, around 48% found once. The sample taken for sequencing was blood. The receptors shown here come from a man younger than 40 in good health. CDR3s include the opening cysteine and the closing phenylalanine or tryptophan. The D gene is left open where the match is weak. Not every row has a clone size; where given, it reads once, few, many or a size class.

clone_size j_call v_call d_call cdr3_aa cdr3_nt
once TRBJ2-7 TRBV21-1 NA CASSPTPGAFEYEQYF TGTGCCAGCAGCCCCACCCCGGGAGCCTTCGAATACGAGCAGTACTTC
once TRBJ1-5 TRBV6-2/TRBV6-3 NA CASSYGGGGQPQHF TGTGCCAGCAGTTACGGAGGGGGTGGCCAGCCCCAGCATTTT
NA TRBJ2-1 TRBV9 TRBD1 CASSALKGQGYNEQFF TGTGCCAGCAGCGCGCTCAAGGGACAGGGGTACAATGAGCAGTTCTTC
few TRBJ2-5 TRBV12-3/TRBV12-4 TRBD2 CASSLYPSGGETQYF TGTGCCAGCAGTTTATATCCTAGCGGGGGTGAGACCCAGTACTTC
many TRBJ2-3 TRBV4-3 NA CASSQEQGVDTQYF TGCGCCAGCAGCCAAGAGCAGGGTGTGGATACGCAGTATTTT
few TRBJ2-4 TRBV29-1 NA CSGGSSQNIQYF TGCAGTGGGGGATCTAGCCAAAACATTCAGTACTTC
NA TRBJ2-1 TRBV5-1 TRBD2 CASSWTSPEYNEQFF TGCGCCAGCAGCTGGACTAGCCCAGAATACAATGAGCAGTTCTTC
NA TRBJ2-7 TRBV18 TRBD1 CASSLTGGISSEQYF TGTGCCAGCTCACTCACAGGGGGCATTTCGTCCGAGCAGTACTTC
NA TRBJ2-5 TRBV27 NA CASSLRGAGETQYF TGTGCCAGCAGTTTAAGGGGGGCGGGCGAGACCCAGTACTTC
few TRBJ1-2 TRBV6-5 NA CASYRTGLGYGYTF TGTGCCAGCTACCGAACAGGGTTGGGCTATGGCTACACCTTC
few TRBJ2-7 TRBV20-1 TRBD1 CSARELGDSSYEQYF TGCAGTGCTAGAGAACTTGGGGACAGCTCCTACGAGCAGTACTTC
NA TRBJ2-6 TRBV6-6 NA CASTDWVGDTGANVLTF TGTGCCAGCACCGATTGGGTCGGGGATACTGGGGCCAACGTCCTGACTTTC
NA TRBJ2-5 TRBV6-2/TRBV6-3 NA CTSTGAETQYF TGTACCAGCACGGGAGCAGAGACCCAGTACTTC
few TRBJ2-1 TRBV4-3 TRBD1 CASSQDHPGGSYNEQFF TGCGCCAGCAGCCAAGATCACCCAGGGGGCTCCTACAATGAGCAGTTCTTC
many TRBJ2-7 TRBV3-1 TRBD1 CASSQERTRGLEQYF TGTGCCAGCAGCCAAGAGCGTACCAGGGGGCTCGAGCAGTACTTC